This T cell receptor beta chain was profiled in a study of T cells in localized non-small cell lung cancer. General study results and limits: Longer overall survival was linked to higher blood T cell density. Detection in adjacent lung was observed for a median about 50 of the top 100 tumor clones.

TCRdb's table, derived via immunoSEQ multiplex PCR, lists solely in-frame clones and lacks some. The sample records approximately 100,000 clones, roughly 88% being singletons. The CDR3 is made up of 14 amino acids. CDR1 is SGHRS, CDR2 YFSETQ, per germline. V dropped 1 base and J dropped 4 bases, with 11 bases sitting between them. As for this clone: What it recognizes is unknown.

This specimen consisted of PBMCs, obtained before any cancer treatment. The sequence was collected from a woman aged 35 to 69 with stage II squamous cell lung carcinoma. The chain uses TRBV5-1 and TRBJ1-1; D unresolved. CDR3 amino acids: CASSLTPPGTEAFF. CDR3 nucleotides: TGCGCCAGCAGCTTGACCCCTCCGGGCACTGAAGCTTTCTTT.